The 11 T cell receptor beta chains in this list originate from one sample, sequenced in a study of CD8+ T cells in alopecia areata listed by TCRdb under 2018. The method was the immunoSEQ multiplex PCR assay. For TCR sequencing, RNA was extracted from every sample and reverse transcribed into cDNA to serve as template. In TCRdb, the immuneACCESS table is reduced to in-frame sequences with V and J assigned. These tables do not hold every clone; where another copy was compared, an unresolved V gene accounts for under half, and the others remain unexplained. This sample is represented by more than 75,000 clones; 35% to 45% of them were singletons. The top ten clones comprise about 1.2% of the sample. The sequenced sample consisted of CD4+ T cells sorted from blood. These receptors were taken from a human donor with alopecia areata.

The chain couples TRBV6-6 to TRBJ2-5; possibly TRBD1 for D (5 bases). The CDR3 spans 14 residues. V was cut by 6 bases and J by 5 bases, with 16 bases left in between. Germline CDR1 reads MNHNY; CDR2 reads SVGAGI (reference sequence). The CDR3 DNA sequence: TGTGCCAGCAGCTTTTCGGCAGGGTTGGAGACCCAGTACTTC. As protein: CASSFSAGLETQYF.

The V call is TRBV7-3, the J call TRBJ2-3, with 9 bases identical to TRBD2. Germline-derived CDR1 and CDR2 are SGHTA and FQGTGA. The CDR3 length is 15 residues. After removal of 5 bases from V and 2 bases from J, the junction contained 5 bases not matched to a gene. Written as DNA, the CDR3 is TGTGCCAGCAGCCCTAGCGGGGCGACCACAGATACGCAGTATTTT. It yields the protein CASSPSGATTDTQYF. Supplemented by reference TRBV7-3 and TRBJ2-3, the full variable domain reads GAGVSQTPSNKVTEKGKYVELRCDPISGHTALYWYRQSLGQGPEFLIYFQGTGAADDSGLPNDRFFAVRPEGSVSTLKIQRTERGDSAVYLCASSPSGATTDTQYFGPGTRLTVL.

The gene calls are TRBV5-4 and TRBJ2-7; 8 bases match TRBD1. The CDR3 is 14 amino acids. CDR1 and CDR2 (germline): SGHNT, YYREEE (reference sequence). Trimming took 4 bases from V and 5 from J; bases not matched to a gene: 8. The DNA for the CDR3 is TGTGCCAGCAGCAGAGCGGACAGGGTGGACGAGCAGTACTTC. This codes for CASSRADRVDEQYF.

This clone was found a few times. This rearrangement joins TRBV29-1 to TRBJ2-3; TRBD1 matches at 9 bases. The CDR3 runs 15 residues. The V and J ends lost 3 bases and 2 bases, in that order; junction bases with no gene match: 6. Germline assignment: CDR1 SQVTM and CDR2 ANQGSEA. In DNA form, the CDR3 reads TGCAGCGTTGACCGGACAGGGGCTAACACAGATACGCAGTATTTT. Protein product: CSVDRTGANTDTQYF.

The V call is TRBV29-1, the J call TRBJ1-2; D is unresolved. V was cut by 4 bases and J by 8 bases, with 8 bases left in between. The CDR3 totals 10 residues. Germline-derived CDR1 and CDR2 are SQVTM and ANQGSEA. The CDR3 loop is CSVGTEGYTF. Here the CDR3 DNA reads TGCAGCGTTGGGACCGAGGGCTACACCTTC. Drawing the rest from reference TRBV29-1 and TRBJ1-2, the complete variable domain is SAVISQKPSRDICQRGTSLTIQCQVDSQVTMMFWYRQQPGQSLTLIATANQGSEATYESGFVIDKFPISRPNLTFSTLTVSNMSPEDSSIYLCSVGTEGYTFGSGTRLTVV.

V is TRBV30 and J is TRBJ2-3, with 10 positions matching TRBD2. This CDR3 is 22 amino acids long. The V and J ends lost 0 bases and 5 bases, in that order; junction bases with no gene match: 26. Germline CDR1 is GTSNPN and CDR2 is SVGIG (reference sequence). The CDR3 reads CAWSVLPAGLADPPGPQDTQYF. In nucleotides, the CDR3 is TGTGCCTGGAGTGTACTACCGGCAGGACTAGCGGACCCCCCGGGACCCCAAGATACGCAGTATTTT. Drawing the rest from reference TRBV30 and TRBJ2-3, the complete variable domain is SQTIHQWPATLVQPVGSPLSLECTVEGTSNPNLYWYRQAAGRGLQLLFYSVGIGQISSEVPQNLSASRPQDRQFILSSKKLLLSDSGFYLCAWSVLPAGLADPPGPQDTQYFGPGTRLTVL.

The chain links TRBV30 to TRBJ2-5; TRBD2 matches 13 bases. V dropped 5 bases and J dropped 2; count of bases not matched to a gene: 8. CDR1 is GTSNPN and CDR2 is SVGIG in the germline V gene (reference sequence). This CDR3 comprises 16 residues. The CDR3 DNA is TGTGCCTGGCGGCCAGGACTAGCGGGGGCTCAAGAGACCCAGTACTTC. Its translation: CAWRPGLAGAQETQYF.

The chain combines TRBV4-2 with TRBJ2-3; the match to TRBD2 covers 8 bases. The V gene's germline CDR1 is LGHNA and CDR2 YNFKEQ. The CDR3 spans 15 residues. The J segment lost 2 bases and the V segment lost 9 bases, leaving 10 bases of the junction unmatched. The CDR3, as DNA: TGTGCCAGTAAAGCGAGCGGGGGCCTCACAGATACGCAGTATTTT. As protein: CASKASGGLTDTQYF.

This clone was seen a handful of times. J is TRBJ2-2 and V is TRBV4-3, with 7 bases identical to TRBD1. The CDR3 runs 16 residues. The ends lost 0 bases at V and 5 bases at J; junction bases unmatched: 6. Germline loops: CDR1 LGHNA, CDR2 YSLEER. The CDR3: CASSQDHRGLTGELFF. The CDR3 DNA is TGCGCCAGCAGCCAAGATCACAGGGGATTGACCGGGGAGCTGTTTTTT.

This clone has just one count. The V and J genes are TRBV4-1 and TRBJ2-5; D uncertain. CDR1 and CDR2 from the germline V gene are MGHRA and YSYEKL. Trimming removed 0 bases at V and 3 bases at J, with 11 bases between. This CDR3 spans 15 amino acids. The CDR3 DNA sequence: TGCGCCAGCAGCCAAGATAATAGTGGGGAAGAGACCCAGTACTTC. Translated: CASSQDNSGEETQYF.

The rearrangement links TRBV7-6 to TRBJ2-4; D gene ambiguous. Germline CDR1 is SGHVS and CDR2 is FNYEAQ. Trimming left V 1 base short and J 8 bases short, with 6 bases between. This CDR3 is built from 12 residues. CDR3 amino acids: CASSLVSDIQYF. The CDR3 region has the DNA TGTGCCAGCAGCTTAGTTAGTGACATTCAGTACTTC.